This T cell receptor (beta chain) emerged from a study of blood T cell repertoires in COVID-19. In the study overall: Sources were T cells, B-cell-depleted T cells, or PBMCs; the material itself was cDNA or gDNA.

The protocol was immunoSEQ multiplex PCR, while the TCRdb copy is restricted to in-frame clones and leaves out a portion. The sample consists of 490,000 or so clones, around 85% of them appearing once. Participants came from some 26 US areas, aged roughly 18 to 89 years. All recovered Cohort 3 donors got two negative PCRs, got clearance, or saw symptom resolution. V was trimmed by 5 bases and J by 5 bases, leaving 18 bases between them. The germline V gene has CDR1 SGHAT and CDR2 FQNNGV. This CDR3 is 15 amino acids long. This TCR derives from a woman aged 60-75 years who had recovered from COVID-19. Sequencing was done on a sample of PBMCs or T cells enriched from blood (not recorded which). The rearrangement joins TRBV11-2 to TRBJ2-5; tentative D call: TRBD2 (7 bases). CDR3 in DNA: TGTGCCAGCAGCCTACCATCGGGGGGCCGGGAGACCCAGTACTTC. Translating it yields CASSLPSGGRETQYF.